A single sample gave rise to the 31 T cell receptor beta chains below, sequenced in a study of blood T cells in healthy people across ages. A second PCR, run for about 6 to 11 cycles, used a sample-barcoded 5' primer plus a J-beta primer mix. From the 5' RACE reads, TCRdb called clonotypes with MiXCR, one entry per CDR3 protein. The data hold some 920,000 distinct CDR3 sequences, with roughly half observed a single time. Sequenced: blood. The receptors stem from an older woman in good health.

The V gene is TRBV7-3, the J gene TRBJ2-3, with D unresolved. The CDR3 has 13 residues. CDR1 and CDR2 (germline): SGHTA, FQGTGA. Trimming took 1 base from V and 6 from J, leaving 8 bases between them. The CDR3 region is CASSLRLRDTQYF. The DNA for the CDR3 is TGTGCCAGCAGCTTAAGGCTTCGGGATACGCAGTATTTT.

Note on this clonotype: The junction does not match germline at one end; this may be a read error. The rearrangement joins TRBV4-1 to TRBJ1-4; TRBD1 might be the D (5 bases). Per germline, CDR1 MGHRA and CDR2 YSYEKL. This CDR3 region has 16 residues. CDR3: CASGQPRPGANEKLFF. CDR3 sequence (DNA): TGCGCCAGCGGCCAGCCCCGCCCGGGGGCTAATGAAAAACTGTTTTTT.

This clonotype was seen a few times. The chain is built from TRBV7-9 and TRBJ2-7; D not resolved. The CDR3 is 13 amino acids. In germline, CDR1 is SEHNR, CDR2 FQNEAQ (reference sequence). Trimming removed 4 bases from V and 0 bases from J, with 7 bases in between. The CDR3 here is CASSYDGSYEQYF. CDR3 DNA sequence: TGTGCCAGCAGCTACGACGGCTCCTACGAGCAGTACTTC.

The rearrangement uses TRBV29-1 and TRBJ2-7; D might be TRBD1 (5 bases). This CDR3 contains 12 residues. V was clipped by 5 bases and J by 3 bases, with 11 bases between them. Germline V gene data show CDR1 as SQVTM and CDR2 as ANQGSEA. The CDR3 sequence: CSVRDSDYEQYF. The CDR3 DNA reads TGCAGCGTTCGCGACAGCGACTACGAGCAGTACTTC.

V gene TRBV12-3 or TRBV12-4 combines with J gene TRBJ2-4, with 8 positions matching TRBD2. The CDR3 totals 16 residues. With 5 bases clipped from V and 0 bases from J, the junction kept 6 bases outside the gene matches. CDR3 sequence reads: CASSALLAVAKNIQYF. In nucleotides, the CDR3 is TGTGCCAGCAGTGCCCTACTAGCGGTAGCCAAAAACATTCAGTACTTC.

The chain has TRBV12-3 or TRBV12-4 and TRBJ2-7; D uncertain. CDR3 length equals 19 residues. V lost 0 bases to trimming and J lost 7 bases, with 28 bases between them. The CDR3 DNA reads as TGTGCCAGCAGTTTAGCCGGCTTGTTGGCACCCTTTAGTGGCAATGAGCAGTACTTC. Translating it yields CASSLAGLLAPFSGNEQYF.

This clonotype was counted only a few times. The gene calls are TRBV3-1 and TRBJ2-3, with 8 bases that match TRBD2. Looked up from germline, CDR1 is LGHDT and CDR2 is YNNKEL (reference sequence). With 0 bases clipped from V and 2 bases from J, the junction kept 7 bases outside the gene matches. The CDR3 extends over 17 amino acids. The CDR3 is CASSQEGGLGPTDTQYF. The CDR3 coding sequence is TGTGCCAGCAGCCAAGAAGGGGGACTAGGTCCCACAGATACGCAGTATTTT.

The genes are TRBV5-1 and TRBJ1-1; 7 bases line up with TRBD1. The germline V gene has CDR1 SGHRS and CDR2 YFSETQ. V trimming: 4 bases; J trimming: 4 bases; junction bases outside the gene matches: 4. The length of the CDR3 is 13 residues. The chain's CDR3 is CASSDPGGTEAFF. DNA for the CDR3: TGCGCCAGCAGCGACCCAGGGGGCACTGAAGCTTTCTTT.

This clonotype was counted a few times. V is TRBV28 and J is TRBJ2-4; D is unresolved. The last part of the DNA fits TRBJ2-7 better; the J call may be wrong. Germline V gene sequence: CDR1 MDHEN, CDR2 SYDVKM. The CDR3 extends over 14 amino acids. CDR3 sequence: CASSYSGPRNEQYF. CDR3 coding DNA: TGTGCCAGCAGCTACTCCGGGCCAAGAAACGAGCAGTACTTC.

V is TRBV5-1 and J is TRBJ1-4; D gene unclear. The CDR3 has 17 amino acids. V shed 1 base and J shed 4 bases, with 17 bases lying between them. Germline lookup yields CDR1 SGHRS and CDR2 YFSETQ. The CDR3 loop reads CASSLTGLRTHNEKLFF. CDR3 DNA: TGCGCCAGCAGCTTGACCGGTCTAAGGACCCATAATGAAAAACTGTTTTTT. Full variable domain (rest looked up from reference TRBV5-1 and TRBJ1-4): KAGVTQTPRYLIKTRGQQVTLSCSPISGHRSVSWYQQTPGQGLQFLFEYFSETQRNKGNFPGRFSGRQFSNSRSEMNVSTLELGDSALYLCASSLTGLRTHNEKLFFGSGTQLSVL.

V is TRBV2 and J is TRBJ1-1, with D hard to call. CDR3 length equals 13 residues. Germline V gene sequence: CDR1 SNHLY, CDR2 FYNNEI. Trimming took off 6 bases at V and 5 bases at J, with 13 bases between the two ends. The CDR3, as DNA: TGTGCCAGCAGCGTAGAGAAAGGGACTGAAGCTTTCTTT. Translated, it gives CASSVEKGTEAFF. The whole variable domain, remainder taken from reference TRBV2 and TRBJ1-1, is EPEVTQTPSHQVTQMGQEVILRCVPISNHLYFYWYRQILGQKVEFLVSFYNNEISEKSEIFDDQFSVERPDGSNFTLKIRSTKLEDSAMYFCASSVEKGTEAFFGQGTRLTVV.

The V and J genes are TRBV7-2 and TRBJ1-3; no clear D. With 5 bases removed from V and 0 bases from J, the gap between germline ends came to 8 bases. CDR1 is SGHTA, CDR2 FQGNSA, per germline. The CDR3 is made up of 14 amino acids. CDR3 in amino acids: CASSRALSGNTIYF. DNA of the CDR3: TGTGCCAGCAGCCGGGCCCTCTCTGGAAACACCATATATTTT.

The table lists this clonotype with a few counts. This chain joins TRBV29-1 and TRBJ2-7; maybe TRBD2 (5 bases). From germline, CDR1 is SQVTM and CDR2 ANQGSEA. The CDR3 has 14 residues. The V and J ends lost 3 bases and 4 bases respectively, with 16 bases between them. CDR3 in DNA: TGCAGCGTTGAGTGGGGAGAGAAAGGGTACGAGCAGTACTTC. This gives the protein CSVEWGEKGYEQYF.

J is TRBJ2-5 and V is TRBV4-2; 13 bases align to TRBD2. Unmatched junction bases numbered 12, after V lost 3 bases and J lost 11 bases. The CDR3 has 16 residues. Germline lookup yields CDR1 LGHNA and CDR2 YNFKEQ. CDR3 loop: CASSQGTSGIESEQYF. DNA for the CDR3: TGTGCCAGCAGCCAGGGGACTAGCGGGATTGAAAGTGAGCAGTACTTC.

The rearrangement uses TRBV6-2 or TRBV6-3 and TRBJ2-7; 7 bases map to TRBD1. CDR3 length: 14 amino acids. CDR1 is MNHEY and CDR2 is SVGEGT in the germline V gene. The V gene end was trimmed by 6 bases and the J gene end by 3 bases; junction bases not matched to a gene: 8. CDR3 loop: CASRETGSSYEQYF. The CDR3 DNA sequence: TGTGCCAGCAGGGAGACAGGGTCCAGCTACGAGCAGTACTTC.

The CDR3 here is CASSLVFSSETYF. In DNA form, the CDR3 reads TGTGCCAGCAGTTTGGTCTTTTCTAGCGAAACGTACTTC. The chain joins TRBV6-2 or TRBV6-3 to TRBJ2-5; the D gene is possibly TRBD2 (6 bases). The germline V and J ends were trimmed by 4 bases and 13 bases, with 19 bases remaining between them. From germline, CDR1 is MNHEY and CDR2 SVGEGT. This CDR3 is 13 amino acids long.

The V and J genes are TRBV7-2 and TRBJ2-3; possibly TRBD2 for D (7 bases). This CDR3 has 19 residues. The ends were cut back, 2 bases at V and 7 bases at J, with 28 bases in the middle. Per the germline V gene, CDR1 is SGHTA and CDR2 is FQGNSA. The CDR3 spells CASSLKAGAGVDRGYTQYF. CDR3 bases: TGTGCCAGCAGCTTAAAGGCAGGGGCGGGAGTGGATCGGGGTTATACGCAGTATTTT.

This clonotype occurred many times. The genes are TRBV12-3 or TRBV12-4 and TRBJ2-1, with D hard to call. The CDR3 loop spans 13 amino acids. The ends were cut back, 3 bases at V and 4 bases at J, with 7 bases in the middle. The CDR3 is CASSFSRYNEQFF. CDR3 DNA: TGTGCCAGCAGTTTTTCCAGGTACAATGAGCAGTTCTTC.

The chain's CDR3 is CSGIDWTSGRDFNEQFF. For the CDR3, the DNA is TGCAGCGGGATTGATTGGACTAGCGGGAGGGACTTCAATGAGCAGTTCTTC. The rearrangement joins TRBV29-1 to TRBJ2-1, with TRBD2 identical over 15 bases. The CDR3 consists of 17 residues. V was pared by 7 bases and J by 6 bases, with 13 bases of the junction left unmatched. Germline loops: CDR1 SQVTM, CDR2 ANQGSEA.

This chain joins TRBV21-1 and TRBJ1-5; the tabulated D call, TRBD1, remains unverified against the DNA. TRBV21-1 is deemed a pseudogene. The CDR3 loop spans 15 amino acids. The CDR3 loop is CASSPGTGGSQPQHF. The CDR3 region has the DNA TGTGCCAGCAGTCCCGGGACAGGGGGCAGCCAGCCCCAGCATTTT.

The chain recombines TRBV29-1 with TRBJ2-2; the D is unclear. V was pared by 7 bases and J by 4 bases, with 10 bases between. CDR3 length: 12 amino acids. Germline CDR1 is SQVTM and CDR2 is ANQGSEA. CDR3 sequence: CSDRRFTGELFF. The CDR3 coding sequence is TGCAGCGATAGGCGGTTCACCGGGGAGCTGTTTTTT.

The V call is TRBV27, the J call TRBJ2-7; weak D call: TRBD2 (5 bases). From germline, CDR1 is MNHEY and CDR2 SMNVEV (reference sequence). The V gene lost 8 bases and the J gene lost 2 bases, with 10 bases spanning the gap. CDR3 length equals 12 residues. This chain's CDR3 is CASGRLTYEQYF. In nucleotides, the CDR3 is TGTGCCAGCGGAAGACTAACCTACGAGCAGTACTTC.

Remarks on this clonotype: Mismatch with germline at one junction end may stem from a read error. In DNA form, the CDR3 reads TGTGCTAGCAGTTACATAGCGGGAACTAGCACAGATACGCAGTATTTT. Protein: CASSYIAGTSTDTQYF. The genes are TRBV27 and TRBJ2-3; TRBD2 matches at 8 bases. Germline V gene lookup returns CDR1 MNHEY and CDR2 SMNVEV (reference sequence). The CDR3 contains 16 residues.

The chain combines TRBV29-1 with TRBJ2-1; the D is unclear. CDR3 size: 12 residues. CDR1 and CDR2 from the germline V gene are SQVTM and ANQGSEA. Trimming stripped 7 bases from V and 2 bases from J, with 9 bases between. For the CDR3, the DNA is TGCAGCGCCAGCAGCCCCTACAATGAGCAGTTCTTC. It specifies CSASSPYNEQFF.

The V gene is TRBV2, the J gene TRBJ2-3; D ambiguous. CDR1 is SNHLY and CDR2 is FYNNEI in the germline V gene. V was clipped by 8 bases and J by 10 bases, with 4 bases between them. The CDR3 covers 8 residues. In DNA form, the CDR3 reads TGTGCCAGCCACGCGCAGTATTTT. This encodes CASHAQYF. The full variable domain, with the rest looked up from reference TRBV2 and TRBJ2-3, is EPEVTQTPSHQVTQMGQEVILRCVPISNHLYFYWYRQILGQKVEFLVSFYNNEISEKSEIFDDQFSVERPDGSNFTLKIRSTKLEDSAMYFCASHAQYFGPGTRLTVL.

The chain couples TRBV12-3 or TRBV12-4 to TRBJ2-5; 7 nucleotides line up with TRBD1. The CDR3 spans 18 residues. The junction had 20 bases not matched to a gene; V was cut back by 5 bases and J by 5 bases. CDR3 coding DNA: TGTGCCAGCAGTGAAGGGACAGAGGTGGTTATTAGGTTGGAGACCCAGTACTTC. This encodes CASSEGTEVVIRLETQYF.

This clonotype appeared a single time. V gene TRBV28 combines with J gene TRBJ2-7, with 7 bases lining up with TRBD2. The J call may be incorrect, as the DNA end agrees better with TRBJ2-5. Germline loops: CDR1 MDHEN, CDR2 SYDVKM. This CDR3 has 16 amino acids. CDR3 DNA sequence: TGTGCCAGCAGTTTAATATCGGGGAGGGGTAAAGAGACCCAGTACTTC. Encoded protein: CASSLISGRGKETQYF.

The chain employs TRBV7-9 and TRBJ2-7, with D possibly matching TRBD2 (6 bases). Germline CDR1 SEHNR, CDR2 FQNEAQ (reference sequence). This CDR3 has 18 residues. The V end was cut by 3 bases, the J end by 1 base, with 22 bases between. CDR3 nucleotide sequence: TGTGCCAGCAGCTTGCGAGATTATACGAAGCGGGTATCCTACGAGCAGTACTTC. It codes for CASSLRDYTKRVSYEQYF. The full variable domain, in which reference TRBV7-9 and TRBJ2-7 provide the parts outside the CDR3, is DTGVSQNPRHKITKRGQNVTFRCDPISEHNRLYWYRQTLGQGPEFLTYFQNEAQLEKSRLLSDRFSAERPKGSFSTLEIQRTEQGDSAMYLCASSLRDYTKRVSYEQYFGPGTRLTVT.

The rearrangement links TRBV25-1 to TRBJ2-6; D unresolved. This CDR3 region has 18 residues. In germline, CDR1 is MGHDK, CDR2 SYGVNS. The germline V and J ends were trimmed by 2 bases and 5 bases, with 19 bases remaining between them. The CDR3 loop is CASSENTHESERANVLTF. The CDR3 nucleotides are TGTGCCAGCAGTGAAAACACCCATGAATCCGAGCGGGCCAACGTCCTGACTTTC.

The chain combines TRBV18 with TRBJ2-1; the match to TRBD2 covers 8 bases. The CDR3 sequence is 17 residues long. Looked up from germline, CDR1 is KGHSH and CDR2 is LQKENI. After removal of 0 bases from V and 7 bases from J, the junction contained 11 bases not matched to a gene. CDR3: CASSPPSGGLLTNEQFF. CDR3 nucleotide sequence: TGTGCCAGCTCACCACCTTCGGGAGGGCTGCTTACGAATGAGCAGTTCTTC.

The V gene is TRBV5-4, the J gene TRBJ2-7; D remains ambiguous. The V and J ends lost 0 bases and 2 bases respectively, with 9 bases between them. This CDR3 comprises 14 residues. Germline CDR1 is SGHNT and CDR2 is YYREEE (reference sequence). In nucleotides, the CDR3 is TGTGCCAGCAGCTTGGGGCAGGAGACCTACGAGCAGTACTTC. This gives the protein CASSLGQETYEQYF.